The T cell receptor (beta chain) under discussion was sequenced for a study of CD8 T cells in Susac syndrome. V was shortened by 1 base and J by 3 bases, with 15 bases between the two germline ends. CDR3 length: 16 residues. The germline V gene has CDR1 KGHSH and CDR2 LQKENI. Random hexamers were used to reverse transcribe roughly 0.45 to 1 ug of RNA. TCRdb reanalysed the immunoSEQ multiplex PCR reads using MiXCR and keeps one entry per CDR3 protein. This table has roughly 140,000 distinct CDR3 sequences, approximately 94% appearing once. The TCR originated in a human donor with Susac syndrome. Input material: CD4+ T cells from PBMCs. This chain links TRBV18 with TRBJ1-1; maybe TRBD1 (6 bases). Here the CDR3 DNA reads TGTGCCAGCTCACCACTCGGACCCCCAGGGGACACTGAAGCTTTCTTT. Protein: CASSPLGPPGDTEAFF.